The 10 T cell receptor beta chains in this list originate from one sample, sequenced in a study of beta chain features in type 1 diabetes. Study-wide findings and caveats: Shortening of TCRB CDR3s, moderate but significant, appeared in all four CD4+ subsets of Type 1 diabetes patients.

The antigens these receptors bind are not known. TCRB transcripts that were expressed got sequenced, as all of the isolated RNA had been reverse transcribed. This table comes from immunoSEQ multiplex PCR, and its TCRdb copy is limited to in-frame clones, with some not included. This table holds 95,000 to 110,000 clones, approximately 30% found once. Input material: central memory CD4+ T cells from blood. These receptors originate from a woman in her late teens or twenties with type 1 diabetes.

This clone was seen a few times. This sequence joins TRBV30 and TRBJ2-4; 7 bases fit TRBD1. The V and J ends lost 0 bases and 13 bases, in that order; junction bases with no gene match: 6. The CDR3 is 12 residues long. The germline gives CDR1 GTSNPN, CDR2 SVGIG (reference sequence). CDR3 protein: CAWSVLGGPQYF. CDR3 sequence (DNA): TGTGCCTGGAGTGTATTAGGGGGCCCACAGTACTTC.

This clone was detected ten times or more. The CDR3 is CASSTWGTATRETQYF. The CDR3 DNA sequence: TGTGCCAGTAGTACCTGGGGGACAGCTACCCGGGAGACCCAGTACTTC. The chain carries TRBV19 and TRBJ2-5; the match to TRBD1 covers 7 bases. V gave up 4 bases and J gave up 5 bases; unmatched junction bases: 13. The CDR3 has 16 residues. Germline CDR1 and CDR2: LNHDA and SQIVND (reference sequence).

This clone was counted between two and nine times. The CDR3 coding sequence is TGCGCCAGCAGCCCGAAACAGGGAGTTAATCAGCCCCAGCATTTT. Its protein is CASSPKQGVNQPQHF. The chain carries TRBV4-3 and TRBJ1-5; TRBD1 is a possible D gene (6 bases). This CDR3 comprises 15 residues. V gave up 4 bases and J gave up 4 bases, with 14 bases separating them. Per germline, CDR1 LGHNA and CDR2 YSLEER.

This clone was counted at least ten times. CDR3 nucleotides: TGTGCCAGCAGCTTTTCCCTGGATACGCAGTATTTT. Translated: CASSFSLDTQYF. The chain couples TRBV7-2 to TRBJ2-3; D is undetermined. The V end was cut by 3 bases, the J end by 6 bases, with 7 bases between. This CDR3 comprises 12 residues. Germline-derived CDR1 and CDR2 are SGHTA and FQGNSA.

This clone was observed a few times. The chain couples TRBV5-4 to TRBJ2-3, with 12 bases identical to TRBD2. Germline CDR1 SGHNT, CDR2 YYREEE (reference sequence). The V gene end was trimmed by 2 bases and the J gene end by 2 bases; junction bases not matched to a gene: 6. This CDR3 comprises 17 residues. CDR3 coding DNA: TGTGCCAGCAGCTTCCCCCTAGCGGGAGGGAACACAGATACGCAGTATTTT. Its translation is CASSFPLAGGNTDTQYF.

This clone was recorded a few times. The CDR3 here is CASSTPGQGYEQYF. CDR3 sequence (DNA): TGTGCCAGCAGTACCCCGGGACAGGGTTACGAGCAGTACTTC. The chain combines TRBV27 with TRBJ2-7, with 9 bases identical to TRBD1. The CDR3 loop spans 14 amino acids. The V segment lost 5 bases and the J segment 4 bases; nucleotides outside the gene matches: 6. The germline V gene encodes CDR1 MNHEY and CDR2 SMNVEV (reference sequence).

This clone has a handful of counts. The chain combines TRBV2 with TRBJ2-7; D remains ambiguous. Germline CDR1 is SNHLY and CDR2 is FYNNEI. CDR3 length equals 12 residues. The V and J ends lost 3 bases and 3 bases respectively, with 6 bases between them. CDR3 sequence: CASSEENYEQYV. In nucleotides, the CDR3 is TGTGCCAGCAGTGAGGAGAACTACGAGCAGTACGTC.

The chain has TRBV14 and TRBJ2-5, with D perhaps matching TRBD1 (5 bases). CDR3 length: 13 amino acids. V shed 4 bases and J shed 4 bases, with 10 bases lying between them. Germline CDR1 reads SGHDN; CDR2 reads FVKESK. CDR3 sequence reads: CASSLRVRETQYF. CDR3 sequence (DNA): TGTGCCAGCAGCCTCAGGGTCCGAGAGACCCAGTACTTC.

The chain couples TRBV7-2 to TRBJ2-2; D remains unclear. The ends were cut back, 1 base at V and 4 bases at J, with 10 bases in the middle. This CDR3 is built from 15 residues. Germline CDR1 is SGHTA and CDR2 is FQGNSA. CDR3 sequence (DNA): TGTGCCAGCAGCTTAGGGGCCAGTACCACCGGGGAGCTGTTTTTT. The encoded protein is CASSLGASTTGELFF.

This clone was found a few times. Compared with germline, one end of the junction differs, possibly owing to a read error. The chain has TRBV4-3 and TRBJ2-1; D call uncertain. The germline gives CDR1 LGHNA, CDR2 YSLEER. The CDR3 contains 15 residues. In nucleotides, the CDR3 is TGCGCCAGCAGCCAAGATCCGGGTGTGGCAGTTGGGTGGATCTTC. The encoded protein is CASSQDPGVAVGWIF.